Listed here are 27 T cell receptor beta chains from one sample, sequenced in a study of patients and donors after allogeneic stem cell transplantation. One entry per CDR3 protein results from TCRdb running MiXCR on the RT-PCR reads. The sample lists roughly 960,000 distinct CDR3 sequences, roughly 18% occurring once. The sequenced sample consisted of blood, either unsorted or a sorted T cell fraction (not recorded which). The receptors derive from a human donor who was either an allogeneic HSCT recipient or a stem cell or donor lymphocyte infusion donor (not recorded which). It is not recorded whose cells these are; they may come from a transplant donor.

This clonotype has more than one count but fewer than ten. The chain has TRBV7-8 and TRBJ1-4, with a weak D call TRBD1 (6 bases). The CDR3 is 15 amino acids. The V gene's germline CDR1 is SGHVS and CDR2 FQNEAQ. V gave up 1 base and J gave up 3 bases, with 9 bases separating them. The CDR3 nucleotides read TGTGCCAGCAGCTTAGTAGGGGGGGCTAATGAAAAACTGTTTTTT. Translation gives CASSLVGGANEKLFF.

In its sample, this clonotype was seen a few times. The chain has TRBV12-3 or TRBV12-4 and TRBJ2-5; D uncertain. The V and J ends lost 1 base and 7 bases respectively, with 13 bases between them. The CDR3 loop spans 14 amino acids. The CDR3: CASSLGESRGTQYF. The CDR3 DNA reads TGTGCCAGCAGTTTAGGAGAGTCGAGAGGGACCCAGTACTTC.

This clonotype was picked up a small number of times. This chain uses TRBV3-1 with TRBJ2-1; 9 bases map to TRBD2. This CDR3 comprises 16 residues. V gave up 0 bases and J gave up 8 bases; unmatched junction bases: 8. Germline-derived CDR1 and CDR2 are LGHDT and YNNKEL (reference sequence). This chain's CDR3 is CASSQDVPSGNYEQFF. The CDR3 DNA follows: TGTGCCAGCAGCCAAGACGTACCTAGCGGGAACTATGAGCAGTTCTTC.

This clonotype was seen only a few times. Here the CDR3 reads CASSLAGGQGETEAFF. For the CDR3, the DNA is TGTGCCAGCAGCTTGGCCGGAGGACAGGGGGAGACTGAAGCTTTCTTT. The V gene is TRBV5-6, the J gene TRBJ1-1; 10 bases are a match to TRBD1. The germline V gene encodes CDR1 SGHDT and CDR2 YYEEEE. There are 16 residues in the CDR3. V lost 0 bases and J lost 5; bases outside the gene matches: 7. Using reference TRBV5-6 and TRBJ1-1 for the parts outside the CDR3, the full variable domain is DAGVTQSPTHLIKTRGQQVTLRCSPKSGHDTVSWYQQALGQGPQFIFQYYEEEERQRGNFPDRFSGHQFPNYSSELNVNALLLGDSALYLCASSLAGGQGETEAFFGQGTRLTVV.

This clonotype showed up just a few times. The chain uses TRBV2 and TRBJ1-2, with unresolved D. From germline, CDR1 is SNHLY and CDR2 FYNNEI. Between the trimmed V and J ends, which lost 8 bases and 2 bases, there was a span of 18 bases. The CDR3 runs to 15 residues. Written as DNA, the CDR3 is TGTGCCAGCCTGAGAGTCGAGCAGCTCAACTATGGCTACACCTTC. It codes for CASLRVEQLNYGYTF.

This clonotype has ten or more counts. The V call is TRBV7-9, the J call TRBJ2-7, with D hard to call. V dropped 6 bases and J dropped 0 bases, with 15 bases sitting between them. Germline V lookup: CDR1 SEHNR, CDR2 FQNEAQ (reference sequence). The CDR3 totals 15 residues. In nucleotides, the CDR3 is TGTGCCAGCAGAACGTCACGGTCTACCTCCTACGAGCAGTACTTC. Translating it yields CASRTSRSTSYEQYF.

This chain joins TRBV27 and TRBJ1-6; D gene uncertain. CDR3 length equals 14 residues. Trimming removed 3 bases from V and 5 bases from J, with 8 bases in between. The V gene's germline CDR1 is MNHEY and CDR2 SMNVEV (reference sequence). The CDR3 region is CASSFPAHNSPLHF. The CDR3 region has the DNA TGTGCCAGCAGTTTTCCGGCTCATAATTCACCCCTCCACTTT.

J is TRBJ2-6 and V is TRBV30; tentatively, D is TRBD2 (5 bases). The CDR3 is 14 amino acids. Germline values: CDR1 GTSNPN, CDR2 SVGIG (reference sequence). With 6 bases removed from V and 3 bases from J, the gap between germline ends came to 12 bases. CDR3: CACDRGSGANVLTF. The CDR3 nucleotides are TGTGCCTGCGATCGGGGAAGTGGGGCCAACGTCCTGACTTTC.

The chain joins TRBV18 to TRBJ2-3; 15 bases align to TRBD2. Germline V gene lookup returns CDR1 KGHSH and CDR2 LQKENI. The V and J ends lost 5 bases and 2 bases, in that order; junction bases with no gene match: 8. This CDR3 region has 18 residues. The CDR3 loop is CASSTRTSGGAVTDTQYF. For the CDR3, the DNA is TGTGCCAGCTCAACCCGGACTAGCGGGGGGGCTGTCACAGATACGCAGTATTTT.

The chain combines TRBV20-1 with TRBJ2-7; 10 bases map to TRBD1. Germline V lookup: CDR1 DFQATT, CDR2 SNEGSKA (reference sequence). There are 12 residues in the CDR3. V gave up 6 bases and J gave up 7 bases; unmatched junction bases: 6. The CDR3 protein is CSAFDRGLEQYF. The CDR3 coding sequence is TGCAGTGCGTTTGACAGGGGGCTAGAGCAGTACTTC.

The V and J genes are TRBV6-5 and TRBJ2-3, with TRBD2 matching 7 bases. Germline V gene data show CDR1 as MNHEY and CDR2 as SVGAGI. The ends lost 4 bases at V and 1 base at J; junction bases unmatched: 5. This CDR3 contains 15 residues. The CDR3 here is CASSWEGKGTDTQYF. CDR3 sequence (DNA): TGTGCCAGCAGTTGGGAGGGAAAGGGCACAGATACGCAGTATTTT.

V usage is TRBV6-4 and J usage is TRBJ2-3, with 9 positions matching TRBD1. Unmatched junction bases numbered 10, after V lost 6 bases and J lost 6 bases. This CDR3 is 15 amino acids long. Germline assignment: CDR1 MRHNA and CDR2 SNTAGT. The CDR3 nucleotides are TGTGCCAGCAGCACCGGACAGGGGAAGGGTGATACGCAGTATTTT. It codes for CASSTGQGKGDTQYF.

This clonotype was detected only a few times. V gene TRBV7-2 combines with J gene TRBJ2-7; D is perhaps TRBD1 or TRBD2 (5 bases each). Germline V gene lookup returns CDR1 SGHTA and CDR2 FQGNSA. V lost 3 bases to trimming and J lost 3 bases, with 12 bases between them. The CDR3 covers 14 residues. The chain's CDR3 is CASSFRDDRYEQYF. CDR3 sequence (DNA): TGTGCCAGCAGCTTCCGGGACGACCGCTACGAGCAGTACTTC.

The chain joins TRBV6-4 to TRBJ1-1; 8 bases agree with TRBD1. V was pared by 3 bases and J by 5 bases, with 8 bases of the junction left unmatched. Germline loops: CDR1 MRHNA, CDR2 SNTAGT. The CDR3 length is 15 residues. CDR3 sequence: CASSENGQGRTEAFF. The CDR3 nucleotides read TGTGCCAGCAGTGAAAATGGACAGGGTCGAACTGAAGCTTTCTTT.

The chain is built from TRBV15 and TRBJ1-4; the match to TRBD1 covers 11 bases. The junction had 11 bases not matched to a gene; V was cut back by 0 bases and J by 8 bases. Germline V gene data show CDR1 as LNHNV and CDR2 as YYDKDF (reference sequence). The CDR3 extends over 18 amino acids. For the CDR3, the DNA is TGTGCCACCAGCAGAGATCGCCCGGGACAGGGGGTTGGAGAAAAACTGTTTTTT. Translation gives CATSRDRPGQGVGEKLFF.

This clonotype occurred a few times. The chain is built from TRBV4-1 and TRBJ1-2, with 8 bases identical to TRBD1. CDR3 length: 15 amino acids. Trimming cost V 5 bases and J 3 bases; bases outside gene matches: 8. Germline CDR1 and CDR2: MGHRA and YSYEKL. The CDR3, as DNA: TGCGCCAGCAGCAAACCGGACAGGGTGGACTATGGCTACACCTTC. As protein: CASSKPDRVDYGYTF.

The rearrangement links TRBV12-5 to TRBJ1-1; no reliable D call. This CDR3 is built from 13 residues. V was trimmed by 6 bases and J by 0 bases, leaving 8 bases between them. Germline-derived CDR1 and CDR2 are LGHNT and FRNRAP. In DNA form, the CDR3 reads TGTGCTAGTGGCCCAGAATTGAACACTGAAGCTTTCTTT. Encoded protein: CASGPELNTEAFF. Full variable domain (remainder filled in from reference TRBV12-5 and TRBJ1-1): DARVTQTPRHKVTEMGQEVTMRCQPILGHNTVFWYRQTMMQGLELLAYFRNRAPLDDSGMPKDRFSAEMPDATLATLKIQPSEPRDSAVYFCASGPELNTEAFFGQGTRLTVV.

This rearrangement joins TRBV12-3 or TRBV12-4 to TRBJ2-1, with 9 bases fitting TRBD1. J was trimmed by 4 bases and V by 4 bases; bases with no gene match: 5. The CDR3 length is 15 residues. DNA for the CDR3: TGTGCCAGCAGTTCTTACAGGGGGCCTTACAATGAGCAGTTCTTC. It codes for CASSSYRGPYNEQFF.

The rearrangement links TRBV7-6 to TRBJ1-1; no reliable D call. CDR3 length: 17 residues. Germline V gene data show CDR1 as SGHVS and CDR2 as FNYEAQ. V was clipped by 5 bases and J by 1 base, with 20 bases between them. The CDR3 sequence: CASSHQNPMARNTEAFF. The CDR3 nucleotides read TGTGCCAGCAGCCACCAAAACCCAATGGCACGGAACACTGAAGCTTTCTTT.

This clonotype has more than one count but fewer than ten. The chain joins TRBV24-1 to TRBJ2-7, with 11 bases identical to TRBD1. The CDR3 spans 15 residues. From germline, CDR1 is KGHDR and CDR2 SFDVKD. The V gene end was trimmed by 4 bases and the J gene end by 5 bases; junction bases not matched to a gene: 6. As DNA, the CDR3 is TGTGCCACCAGTGACCTCCGGGACAGGGGGAACGAGCAGTACTTC. Translating it yields CATSDLRDRGNEQYF.

The chain combines TRBV3-1 with TRBJ1-3; D is ambiguous. The CDR3 extends over 15 amino acids. The V and J ends lost 4 bases and 2 bases respectively, with 12 bases between them. Germline lookup yields CDR1 LGHDT and CDR2 YNNKEL (reference sequence). The CDR3 DNA reads TGTGCCAGCAGCCCGGAGTTGGGTCCTGGAAACACCATATATTTT. Amino acids: CASSPELGPGNTIYF.

V and J are TRBV27 and TRBJ2-7; 7 bases are shared with TRBD2. The CDR3 sequence is 17 residues long. The V gene's germline CDR1 is MNHEY and CDR2 SMNVEV (reference sequence). V was clipped by 1 base and J by 7 bases; unmatched bases: 16. The CDR3 DNA reads as TGTGCCAGCAGTTTATTAAGCGGGATCCCCCAGTCGGGAGAGCAGTACTTC. Protein: CASSLLSGIPQSGEQYF.

This chain connects TRBV25-1 to TRBJ1-1; D not resolved. Trimming stripped 3 bases from V and 0 bases from J, with 5 bases between. The CDR3 covers 13 residues. Germline V CDR1 and CDR2: MGHDK, SYGVNS. The CDR3 loop reads CASSELMNTEAFF. CDR3 nucleotides: TGTGCCAGCAGTGAGTTGATGAACACTGAAGCTTTCTTT.

This clonotype has a handful of counts. The chain employs TRBV9 and TRBJ1-2; 11 positions agree with TRBD1. V shed 4 bases and J 4 bases; nucleotides not matched to a gene: 12. Germline V lookup: CDR1 SGDLS, CDR2 YYNGEE. This CDR3 spans 17 amino acids. The CDR3 nucleotides are TGTGCCAGCAGCCCCCGGACAGGGGGCCTCGAGCGCTATGGCTACACCTTC. This gives the protein CASSPRTGGLERYGYTF.

This clonotype was counted only a few times. DNA for the CDR3: TGTGCCAGCAGTCGGCCCGGGAATTCCTACGAGCAGTACTTC. As protein: CASSRPGNSYEQYF. The chain links TRBV25-1 to TRBJ2-7; maybe TRBD2 (5 bases). The CDR3 covers 14 residues. Germline CDR1 and CDR2: MGHDK and SYGVNS. V dropped 5 bases and J dropped 1 base, with 12 bases sitting between them.

This clonotype has a handful of counts. This chain connects TRBV5-1 to TRBJ2-5; 10 positions agree with TRBD2. The CDR3 covers 15 residues. Trimming removed 4 bases from V and 2 bases from J; junction bases left unmatched: 5. Looked up from germline, CDR1 is SGHRS and CDR2 is YFSETQ. The CDR3 region has the DNA TGCGCCAGCAGCAGGACTAGCGGACCACAAGAGACCCAGTACTTC. This translates into CASSRTSGPQETQYF.

This chain's CDR3 is CASSAGNGFSYEQYF. The DNA for the CDR3 is TGCGCCAGCAGCGCAGGGAACGGTTTCTCCTACGAGCAGTACTTC. This rearrangement joins TRBV5-1 to TRBJ2-7; D perhaps matches TRBD1 (5 bases). Germline CDR1 is SGHRS and CDR2 is YFSETQ. The V and J ends lost 4 bases and 0 bases respectively, with 14 bases between them. The CDR3 is 15 amino acids. The whole variable domain, filled in from reference TRBV5-1 and TRBJ2-7, reads KAGVTQTPRYLIKTRGQQVTLSCSPISGHRSVSWYQQTPGQGLQFLFEYFSETQRNKGNFPGRFSGRQFSNSRSEMNVSTLELGDSALYLCASSAGNGFSYEQYFGPGTRLTVT.